Presented here are 15 T cell receptor beta chains from one specimen sequenced in a study of shared clonotypes between healthy human individuals. Sequencing was performed with immunoSEQ multiplex PCR; in TCRdb, only in-frame clones are kept and a portion is missing. Counted here are roughly 2.5 million clones, approximately 92% occurring once; the ten biggest clones make up over 0.12%. Specimen: naive CD4+ T cells sorted from blood. This sample's subset: CD45RA+ positively selected. The receptors were gathered from a young man in good health.

In regard to this clone: The same CDR3 also results from other DNA sequences found in this sample. V is TRBV5-1 and J is TRBJ2-2, with 7 bases matching TRBD1. The CDR3 totals 15 residues. Germline CDR1 SGHRS, CDR2 YFSETQ. V gave up 2 bases and J gave up 1 base; unmatched junction bases: 2. The CDR3 nucleotides read TGCGCCAGCAGCTTTACAGGGGAGAACACCGGGGAGCTGTTTTTT. Translation gives CASSFTGENTGELFF.

The chain employs TRBV14 and TRBJ1-6; a possible D gene is TRBD1 (6 bases). V was trimmed by 4 bases and J by 9 bases, leaving 16 bases between them. This CDR3 contains 15 residues. Germline CDR1 SGHDN, CDR2 FVKESK. The DNA of the CDR3 is TGTGCCAGCAGCCCCCTTGGGGGGGGCGGTTCACCCCTCCACTTT. It yields the protein CASSPLGGGGSPLHF.

This chain connects TRBV28 to TRBJ1-5; D is possibly TRBD1 (5 bases). The CDR3 runs to 13 residues. V lost 9 bases and J 4 bases, leaving 13 bases between the germline ends. Looked up from germline, CDR1 is MDHEN and CDR2 is SYDVKM. In nucleotides, the CDR3 is TGTGCCAGTACGTTCGGGGGGAATCAGCCCCAGCATTTT. It codes for CASTFGGNQPQHF. The full variable domain, in which reference TRBV28 and TRBJ1-5 provide the parts outside the CDR3, is DVKVTQSSRYLVKRTGEKVFLECVQDMDHENMFWYRQDPGLGLRLIYFSYDVKMKEKGDIPEGYSVSREKKERFSLILESASTNQTSMYLCASTFGGNQPQHFGDGTRLSIL.

V and J are TRBV5-1 and TRBJ1-2; maybe TRBD1 (5 bases). CDR1 and CDR2 from the germline V gene are SGHRS and YFSETQ. This CDR3 has 13 amino acids. Trimming removed 4 bases at V and 8 bases at J, with 15 bases between. CDR3 loop: CASSPLGRDGYTF. The CDR3 coding sequence is TGCGCCAGCAGCCCCTTGGGCAGGGACGGCTACACCTTC. Supplemented by reference TRBV5-1 and TRBJ1-2, the full variable domain reads KAGVTQTPRYLIKTRGQQVTLSCSPISGHRSVSWYQQTPGQGLQFLFEYFSETQRNKGNFPGRFSGRQFSNSRSEMNVSTLELGDSALYLCASSPLGRDGYTFGSGTRLTVV.

The gene calls are TRBV7-8 and TRBJ2-7; 13 bases agree with TRBD2. CDR1 and CDR2 (germline): SGHVS, FQNEAQ. This CDR3 is 17 amino acids long. Trimming took 4 bases from V and 6 from J; bases not matched to a gene: 12. The CDR3 region has the DNA TGTGCCAGCAGCTCTGCCGGGACTAGCGGGACCATCCGCGAGCAGTACTTC. As protein: CASSSAGTSGTIREQYF. The full variable domain, in which reference TRBV7-8 and TRBJ2-7 provide the parts outside the CDR3, is GAGVSQSPRYKVAKRGQDVALRCDPISGHVSLFWYQQALGQGPEFLTYFQNEAQLDKSGLPSDRFFAERPEGSVSTLKIQRTQQEDSAVYLCASSSAGTSGTIREQYFGPGTRLTVT.

The chain recombines TRBV6-1 with TRBJ1-6, with 10 bases fitting TRBD1. Germline V CDR1 and CDR2: MNHNS, SASEGT. V was clipped by 7 bases and J by 7 bases; unmatched bases: 1. CDR3 length equals 13 residues. CDR3 sequence (DNA): TGTGCCAGCACGGGACAGGGGAATTCACCCCTCCACTTT. Its translation: CASTGQGNSPLHF.

The rearrangement links TRBV5-1 to TRBJ1-2, with D possibly being TRBD1 (5 bases). Trimming left V 5 bases short and J 2 bases short, with 13 bases between. The germline gives CDR1 SGHRS, CDR2 YFSETQ. This CDR3 comprises 14 residues. CDR3 coding DNA: TGCGCCAGCAGGTTAGAGGGGACGAACTATGGCTACACCTTC. Translated, it gives CASRLEGTNYGYTF.

CDR3 nucleotides: TGTGCCGCTTATAGCCAGGAGACCCAGTACTTC. Protein product: CAAYSQETQYF. The chain is built from TRBV10-3 and TRBJ2-5, with unresolved D. Trimming left V 11 bases short and J 5 bases short, with 12 bases between. Germline loops: CDR1 ENHRY, CDR2 SYGVKD. The CDR3 consists of 11 residues.

This chain links TRBV10-3 with TRBJ2-7; 10 nucleotides align to TRBD1. The J segment lost 0 bases and the V segment lost 6 bases, leaving 2 bases of the junction unmatched. The germline V gene has CDR1 ENHRY and CDR2 SYGVKD. This CDR3 is 14 amino acids long. The CDR3 nucleotides read TGTGCCATCAGGGACAGGGGGTTCTCCTACGAGCAGTACTTC. As protein: CAIRDRGFSYEQYF.

This clone was counted once. The chain is built from TRBV5-1 and TRBJ1-2; 8 bases map to TRBD1. Trimming at V came to 4 bases and at J to 7 bases, leaving 12 bases not matched to a gene. The CDR3 extends over 15 amino acids. From germline, CDR1 is SGHRS and CDR2 YFSETQ. CDR3: CASSLDRGESFGYTF. CDR3 DNA: TGCGCCAGCAGCCTAGACAGGGGAGAGTCGTTTGGCTACACCTTC.

The V gene is TRBV2, the J gene TRBJ2-7, with TRBD1 identical over 8 bases. V lost 7 bases, J lost 3 bases, and 2 bases stayed unmatched. CDR1 SNHLY and CDR2 FYNNEI come from the germline V gene. CDR3 size: 12 residues. CDR3 DNA: TGTGCCAGCAACGACAGGGGCTACGAGCAGTACTTC. It encodes CASNDRGYEQYF.

This chain links TRBV6-5 with TRBJ1-4; the match to TRBD1 covers 7 bases. The CDR3 is 15 amino acids. Germline values: CDR1 MNHEY, CDR2 SVGAGI. V dropped 8 bases and J dropped 7; count of bases not matched to a gene: 13. The DNA of the CDR3 is TGTGCCAGCGGCTCGGTACAGGGGACAAGTGAAAAACTGTTTTTT. Amino acid sequence: CASGSVQGTSEKLFF.

This clone was seen only once. This chain links TRBV6-5 with TRBJ1-2, with 8 bases that match TRBD1. The V segment lost 2 bases and the J segment 0 bases; nucleotides outside the gene matches: 5. Per the germline V gene, CDR1 is MNHEY and CDR2 is SVGAGI. The CDR3 is 16 amino acids. In DNA, the CDR3 is TGTGCCAGCAGTTACCGAGGACAGGGAGCTAACTATGGCTACACCTTC. Protein product: CASSYRGQGANYGYTF.

The chain uses TRBV5-6 and TRBJ2-3; 7 nucleotides agree with TRBD1. CDR3 length equals 15 residues. The junction had 6 bases not matched to a gene; V was cut back by 4 bases and J by 1 base. Germline lookup yields CDR1 SGHDT and CDR2 YYEEEE. CDR3 bases: TGTGCCAGCAGCGGTACCGGACAGGGCACAGATACGCAGTATTTT. Translating gives CASSGTGQGTDTQYF.

This clone was counted only a few times. The CDR3 DNA reads as TGTGCCAGCAGCTTAGCAGGGGGTCGTAATTCACCCCTCCACTTT. Protein sequence: CASSLAGGRNSPLHF. The chain recombines TRBV7-9 with TRBJ1-6; tentative D call: TRBD1 (6 bases). The CDR3 runs to 15 residues. Deletions cut 0 bases from V and 6 bases from J, with 9 bases between. Germline V gene lookup returns CDR1 SEHNR and CDR2 FQNEAQ (reference sequence).